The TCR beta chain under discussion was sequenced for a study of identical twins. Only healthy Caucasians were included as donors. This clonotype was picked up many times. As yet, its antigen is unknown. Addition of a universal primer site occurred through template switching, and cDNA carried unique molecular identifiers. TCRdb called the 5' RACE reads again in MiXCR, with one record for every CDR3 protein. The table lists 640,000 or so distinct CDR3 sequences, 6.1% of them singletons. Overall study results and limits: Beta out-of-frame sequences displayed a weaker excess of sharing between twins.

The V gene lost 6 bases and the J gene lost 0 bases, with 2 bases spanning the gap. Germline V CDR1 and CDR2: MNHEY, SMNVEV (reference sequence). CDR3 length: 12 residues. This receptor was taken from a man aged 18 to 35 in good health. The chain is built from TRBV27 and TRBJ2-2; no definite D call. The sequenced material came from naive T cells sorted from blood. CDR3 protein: CASSSNTGELFF. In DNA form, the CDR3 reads TGTGCCAGCAGCTCGAACACCGGGGAGCTGTTTTTT.